This T cell receptor (beta chain) originates from a study of cytomegalovirus exposure and HLA in healthy donors (dated by TCRdb to the late 2010s). With regard to the full study: An earlier analysis of approximately 600 of the donors reported about 290 Gb of sequence data and 100 million to 140 million unique TCR beta sequences from around 200 million T cells. Around 320 gigabases of sequencing data and approximately 84 million unique TCR sequences were included in an early release covering about 620 HLA-typed donors. Among the 398 genotyped donors, approximately 81% belonged to the genetic ancestry cluster associated with self-reported Caucasian donors. The study aimed to test whether cataloging public T cell receptors could reveal signatures of past pathogen exposure. The study profiled the T cell repertoires of 500 to 800 subjects by immunosequencing and related them to cytomegalovirus serostatus. A separate validation cohort of approximately 120 different subjects was used in addition to the roughly 670-subject first cohort. High-throughput TCR immunosequencing, statistical association of individual TCRs with disease status, and machine learning were combined to predict cytomegalovirus infection status. A later analysis re-examined previously published TCR beta repertoires from about 670 donors and added high-resolution HLA genotyping to investigate patterns of TCR occurrence. The later analysis used no new phenotypic data to find candidate immune exposures, relying instead on TCR beta sequences and their occurrence across donors. An earlier analysis of some 500 of the donors used high-throughput TCR beta sequencing to judge whether each TCR beta V gene segment behaved as functional or pseudogenic. Donor age, sex, ethnicity and CMV serostatus were collected together with the repertoire data. In a later genetic analysis, genome-wide SNP genotypes for about 65% of the roughly 670 donors were used, and that subset was treated as a discovery cohort. All discovery cohort repertoires had been generated using a single sequencing platform. HLA typing included class I and class II loci at four-digit resolution. The number of donors typed differed by locus, with about 629-630 for A, B, C, DRB1 and DQB1, over 500 for DQA1, 600 to 610 for DPA1, and around 430 for DPB1. Four or five DR-DQ haplotypes were treated as single units for association and clustering because of strong linkage in the cohort. On average, 235,054 unique TCR beta nucleotide sequences were sequenced per donor among roughly 430 genotyped donors of the cohort, with roughly 20% of those sequences being non-productive.

Libraries came from the immunoSEQ multiplex PCR assay. A mixture of 60 forward primers for TCR Vbeta segments and 13 reverse primers for TCR Jbeta segments was used in the multiplex PCR. The CDR3 region of rearranged TCR beta genes was amplified from genomic DNA by a multiplex PCR assay. Amplified TCR beta libraries were sequenced as 87-base-pair reads on the Illumina HiSeq System. On the authors' methods: A later analysis tallied 75 million to 85 million unique TCR beta chains across the approximately 670 repertoires, and around 9.9 million of those chains were shared by two or more donors. Raw reads were error-corrected and collapsed into unique sequences with a nearest-neighbor algorithm that merged closely related sequences to remove PCR and sequencing errors. Alignment of CDR3 sequences to IMGT reference sequences was used to assign V, D and J gene segments. For a sequence to be retained, at least a six-nucleotide match to both a V gene segment and a J gene segment was required. Rearrangements were called productive when the CDR3 lacked stop codons and stayed in frame with V and J; all others were non-productive. CDR3 was defined according to IMGT convention as the region running from the second conserved V-encoded cysteine to the conserved J-encoded phenylalanine. The earlier analysis of roughly 590 of the donors excluded any sequence lacking an unambiguous match to a single V gene segment. In an earlier analysis of a few hundred of the donors, a V segment was called functional when productive rearrangements were above 56.7%, and segregating when the standard deviation between donors exceeded 5%. A statistical classification framework was developed to diagnose cytomegalovirus status using the catalog of TCR beta chain sequences. In a later analysis, TCR nucleotide sequences were compared against IMGT/GENE-DB human TR gene sequences so that V and J genes could be assigned. In a later analysis, CDR3 sequences and most-parsimonious VDJ recombination scenarios were assigned using the TCRdist pipeline. In a later analysis, each TCR beta chain was defined by its CDR3 amino acid sequence together with its V-gene family, and reads lacking a unique V-gene family were excluded. As a way to deal with suspected cross-contamination and a sequencing artifact, a later analysis dropped 450 to 600 nucleotide sequences that were highly shared and had low generation probability. For each public chain, a later analysis derived a clonal expansion index from normalized ranks of inferred template counts within each repertoire. A later analysis computed generation probabilities with a VDJ recombination model fitted to out-of-frame rearrangements, and checked the results against IGoR. Hypergeometric tests were used in a later analysis to score TCR-TCR, TCR-HLA and TCR-CMV co-occurrence, with a repertoire-size bias correction applied to the TCR pairs. In a later analysis, false discovery rates were estimated by permuting HLA or CMV assignments 20 times. A later analysis grouped co-occurring TCRs with DBSCAN, adding TCRdist sequence similarity when clustering within HLA-allele-positive subsets. Repertoires with fewer than 30,000 or more than 120,000 public chains were left out of co-occurrence clustering, as were four to six repertoires with anomalous nucleotide sharing. TCRdb's version of the immuneACCESS table is confined to in-frame rearrangements and falls short of the full clone set. An unresolved V gene accounts for under half of the shortfall where checked; the remainder is of unknown origin. The DNA gave D and trimming, while V, J and clone size come from that table. The table kept for this sample lists about 74,000 clones. 6.5% to 9.5% of the sample goes to the ten largest clones.

CDR1 and CDR2 were assigned from the germline V gene as MDHEN and SYDVKM. The CDR3 numbers 14 residues from cysteine through phenylalanine. The DNA shown is the 42-base CDR3, in frame from base 1. The junction shows trimming of 2 bases on V and 7 bases on J, plus 15 bases between the germline ends. About this clone itself: It lacks a known antigen.

Overall study outcomes, separate from this receptor: A later analysis reported that several top co-occurrence clusters appeared linked to parvovirus B19, influenza, CMV and Epstein-Barr virus. Roughly uniform sequencing depth across donors was assumed in presence/absence analyses, although this assumption may not hold. An association between a missense DCLRE1C variant and V-gene and J-gene trimming of TCR beta chains was found in a later genetic analysis and replicated in an independent cohort. The 87-base-pair reads could not distinguish some IMGT-functional V segments, including TRBV6-2 and TRBV6-3, so those segments were excluded. A further reported finding was that TCR beta sequences accurately predicted the HLA-A and HLA-B alleles for most subjects in the first cohort. When HLA alleles, especially DR and DQ, strongly co-occurred, TCR associations were difficult to assign to individual alleles. In both the original and validation cohorts, the classifier was reported to diagnose cytomegalovirus status with high specificity and sensitivity. Most CMV-associated TCR beta chains appeared to be HLA-restricted in a later analysis, and the HLA associations seemed to be driven largely by CMV exposure. A later analysis found that TCR association rates varied across HLA loci, with DRB1 alleles showing the most associated TCRs and HLA-C alleles the fewest. Compared with the roughly 670-donor mean, donors in an Asian-associated ancestry cluster had fewer N-insertions in productive TCRs, according to a later genetic analysis. In vitro tests confirmed that a few of the cytomegalovirus-associated TCR beta chains recognize cytomegalovirus antigens. HLA typing was unavailable for some donors at each locus, so association tests used only the typed subset. This cohort had only TCR beta chains sequenced, and the lack of alpha or paired-chain data limited which features could be detected. Approximately 18 rarely observed V segments, including chromosome 9 orphons, were excluded from the earlier analysis of approximately 500 of the donors because counts were too low. A later analysis associated 15,000 to 20,000 TCR beta sequences with specific HLA alleles at a false discovery rate of 0.05. For the cohort, immune exposure information was limited to CMV serostatus. Most TCR sequences were observed very rarely across donors, whereas some public TCRs were present in many individuals. In a later analysis, HLA-associated TCR beta chains were found to be more clonally expanded and to have lower generation probabilities than equally common non-associated chains. In the study, about 150 TCR beta chains were listed as associated with cytomegalovirus. Linkage disequilibrium might explain the correlated functional status among segregating V segments, but an unknown experimental factor could not be excluded. The authors suggested that the approach could potentially be generalized to other disease states and immunological phenotypes. In an earlier analysis of more than 450 of the donors, most TCR beta V segments were observed in productive rearrangements about 87% or about 30% of the time, broadly matching IMGT annotations. A cluster of highly shared sequence variants was judged likely to represent a technical artifact of the sequencing pipeline.

The cohort consisted of 666 healthy bone marrow donors. Cohort members were all nominally healthy when sampled, although unrecorded immune exposures were likely present. The donor was CMV seropositive and was included in the group of 250 to 300 seropositive cohort members. A peripheral blood sample was collected from each donor, and TCR beta sequencing was performed on peripheral blood mononuclear cells. Genomic DNA was extracted from the blood cell samples with the Qiagen DNeasy Blood Extraction Kit. The sample comprised PBMCs. Recombination joined TRBV28 with TRBJ2-7; the D gene is perhaps TRBD1, from 6 matching bases. The sequence came from a female donor in good health and CMV-seropositive. For the CDR3, the sequence is CASSLGQGTREQYF. The base sequence is TGTGCCAGCAGTTTAGGGCAGGGGACGAGGGAGCAGTACTTC.